Listed below are T cell receptor beta chains from one sample, sequenced in a study of T cells after yellow fever vaccination. TCRdb passed the 5' RACE reads through MiXCR, listing each CDR3 protein once. The sample lists some 300,000 distinct CDR3 sequences; about 10% were seen once. The material was CD4+ T cells sorted from PBMCs, obtained 45 days after the yellow fever booster vaccination. All receptors come from a man between 18 and 35 years old who received the YFV17D yellow fever vaccine. CDR3s include the opening cysteine and the closing phenylalanine or tryptophan. A D gene is named only where the DNA matches it firmly. A clone size is listed for some rows: how often the clone was seen (once, few, many), or a class if it is expanded.

d_gene	j_gene	abundance	v_gene	CDR3aa	CDR3nt
TRBD2	TRBJ2-1	-	TRBV4-1	CASSQFRTSGGPLGQFF	TGCGCCAGCAGCCAATTTAGGACTAGCGGGGGGCCCCTTGGGCAGTTCTTC
-	TRBJ1-1	few	TRBV30	CAWRNPRGTGTEAFF	TGTGCCTGGAGGAACCCCCGCGGGACCGGCACTGAAGCTTTCTTT
TRBD1	TRBJ1-1	-	TRBV7-9	CASSRQGAEAFF	TGTGCCAGCAGCCGGCAGGGGGCCGAAGCTTTCTTT
-	TRBJ1-5	-	TRBV6-6	CASSLYRDQPQHF	TGTGCCAGCAGTTTATACAGGGATCAGCCCCAGCATTTT
-	TRBJ2-3	-	TRBV20-1	CSQERGDTQYF	TGCAGTCAGGAGAGAGGGGATACGCAGTATTTT
-	TRBJ1-5	many	TRBV12-3/TRBV12-4	CASRLRDSNQPQHF	TGTGCCAGCCGATTGAGAGATAGCAATCAGCCCCAGCATTTT
TRBD1	TRBJ1-5	-	TRBV7-2	CASSVSTGSNQPQHF	TGTGCCAGCAGCGTATCGACAGGGAGCAATCAGCCCCAGCATTTT
-	TRBJ2-7	few	TRBV7-9	CASSSGLFDEQYF	TGTGCCAGCAGCTCCGGACTATTTGACGAGCAGTACTTC
-	TRBJ2-3	-	TRBV27	CASSPGERRRQYF	TGTGCCAGCAGTCCCGGGGAGAGAAGGCGGCAGTATTTT
-	TRBJ1-3	few	TRBV7-2	CASSPTLSPGNTIYF	TGTGCCAGCAGCCCTACCCTCAGCCCAGGAAACACCATATATTTT
TRBD2	TRBJ2-3	few	TRBV9	CASSASGGAGDTQYF	TGTGCCAGCAGCGCCTCCGGGGGGGCGGGAGATACGCAGTATTTT
TRBD2	TRBJ2-3	few	TRBV4-2	CASSTQSGGGYTDTQYF	TGTGCCAGCAGCACCCAGTCGGGCGGGGGTTACACAGATACGCAGTATTTT
TRBD2	TRBJ2-3	many	TRBV20-1	CSETSGETDTQYF	TGCAGTGAAACTAGCGGGGAGACAGATACGCAGTATTTT
-	TRBJ1-1	few	TRBV29-1	CSVGGDTEAFF	TGCAGCGTTGGTGGAGACACTGAAGCTTTCTTT
-	TRBJ1-1	-	TRBV29-1	CSAIPASGWNTEAFF	TGCAGCGCCATCCCGGCGAGTGGGTGGAACACTGAAGCTTTCTTT
-	TRBJ1-5	few	TRBV5-5	CASSMAEGNQPQHF	TGTGCCAGCAGTATGGCAGAGGGGAATCAGCCCCAGCATTTT
-	TRBJ1-2	once	TRBV10-3	CAISESDGANYGYTF	TGTGCCATCAGTGAGTCGGACGGAGCTAACTATGGCTACACCTTC
-	TRBJ1-3	few	TRBV29-1	CSVVPGSGNTIYF	TGCAGCGTTGTGCCCGGGTCTGGAAACACCATATATTTT
-	TRBJ2-3	-	TRBV5-1	CASSLGGPPGMDTQYF	TGCGCCAGCAGCCTGGGGGGACCCCCAGGTATGGATACGCAGTATTTT
-	TRBJ2-6	many	TRBV5-1	CASSLGRSGANVLTF	TGCGCCAGCAGCTTGGGCCGATCTGGGGCCAACGTCCTGACTTTC
-	TRBJ1-2	many	TRBV5-1	CASSSREGSYGYTF	TGCGCCAGCAGCTCGCGAGAGGGGAGCTATGGCTACACCTTC
TRBD2	TRBJ2-1	many	TRBV4-2	CASSQDLRLAGANF	TGTGCCAGCAGCCAAGATCTGCGACTAGCGGGGGCCAACTTC
TRBD2	TRBJ2-3	-	TRBV4-2	CASSQDLASGTDTQYF	TGTGCCAGCAGCCAAGATTTGGCTAGCGGGACAGATACGCAGTATTTT
-	TRBJ1-2	-	TRBV6-5	CASSDSRLPYGYTF	TGTGCCAGCAGTGACTCTCGGCTCCCCTATGGCTACACCTTC
TRBD2	TRBJ2-1	-	TRBV2	CASREGSGGAHEQFF	TGTGCCAGCAGGGAAGGGAGCGGGGGGGCCCATGAGCAGTTCTTC
TRBD2	TRBJ2-2	-	TRBV11-2	CASSGLAGRTGELFF	TGTGCCAGCAGCGGCCTAGCGGGGCGAACCGGGGAGCTGTTTTTT
-	TRBJ2-5	-	TRBV7-6	CASSFGAALETQYF	TGTGCCAGCAGCTTCGGCGCAGCCTTGGAGACCCAGTACTTC
-	TRBJ2-3	-	TRBV3-1	CASSQEDGTTQYF	TGTGCCAGCAGCCAGGAGGATGGGACTACGCAGTATTTT
-	TRBJ2-5	many	TRBV11-2	CASSTHQETQYF	TGTGCCAGCAGCACCCATCAAGAGACCCAGTACTTC
-	TRBJ2-2	many	TRBV7-3	CASSSVGTGELFF	TGTGCCAGCAGCTCCGTGGGCACCGGGGAGCTGTTTTTT
-	TRBJ2-5	many	TRBV12-3/TRBV12-4	CASSLRSLQETQYF	TGTGCCAGCAGTCTACGGAGTCTACAAGAGACCCAGTACTTC
-	TRBJ1-2	few	TRBV6-1	CASIPGRGLFNYGYTF	TGTGCCAGCATTCCGGGACGCGGCCTCTTTAACTATGGCTACACCTTC
TRBD1	TRBJ1-1	few	TRBV5-1	CASSLLGQENTEAFF	TGCGCCAGCAGCTTGCTAGGACAGGAGAACACTGAAGCTTTCTTT
-	TRBJ2-5	few	TRBV2	CASRREGETQYF	TGTGCCAGCAGGAGAGAGGGAGAGACCCAGTACTTC
-	TRBJ2-1	few	TRBV12-3/TRBV12-4	CASRGTGWQFF	TGTGCCAGCAGGGGGACGGGGTGGCAGTTCTTC
-	TRBJ1-5	-	TRBV2	CASSDPGEPQHF	TGTGCCAGCAGTGACCCAGGGGAGCCCCAGCATTTT
TRBD1	TRBJ1-1	-	TRBV12-3/TRBV12-4	CASSFWGQGTEAFF	TGTGCCAGCAGCTTCTGGGGACAGGGGACTGAAGCTTTCTTT
TRBD2	TRBJ2-5	-	TRBV20-1	CSAMGGGDQETQYF	TGCAGTGCTATGGGCGGGGGGGACCAAGAGACCCAGTACTTC
TRBD1	TRBJ2-3	few	TRBV5-1	CASTDSGGRTDTQYF	TGCGCCAGCACTGACTCAGGGGGCCGCACAGATACGCAGTATTTT
-	TRBJ1-1	few	TRBV7-2	CASSLSVGLMAFF	TGTGCCAGCAGCTTAAGCGTGGGGTTGATGGCTTTCTTT
TRBD2	TRBJ2-4	many	TRBV6-2/TRBV6-3	CASSYSRTSAKNIQYF	TGTGCCAGCAGTTACTCGCGGACTAGCGCCAAAAACATTCAGTACTTC
-	TRBJ2-1	few	TRBV7-6	CASSLVGPIDGEQFF	TGTGCCAGCAGCTTAGTGGGACCGATAGACGGTGAGCAGTTCTTC
TRBD1	TRBJ2-2	few	TRBV7-8	CASSSQGAFANTGELFF	TGTGCCAGCAGCTCACAGGGGGCCTTCGCGAACACCGGGGAGCTGTTTTTT
TRBD1	TRBJ1-5	many	TRBV6-5	CASSLQGAHQPQHF	TGTGCCAGCAGCTTACAGGGGGCCCATCAGCCCCAGCATTTT
TRBD1	TRBJ2-7	-	TRBV9	CASSADRAPLKQYF	TGTGCCAGCAGCGCAGACAGGGCCCCTTTGAAGCAGTACTTC
-	TRBJ2-7	many	TRBV18	CASSPAINYEQYF	TGTGCCAGCTCACCCGCCATAAACTACGAGCAGTACTTC
-	TRBJ2-7	few	TRBV6-6	CASSPGRRYEQYF	TGTGCCAGCAGCCCGGGACGGCGCTACGAGCAGTACTTC
-	TRBJ2-5	few	TRBV5-1	CASSFGRLRETQYF	TGCGCCAGCAGCTTTGGACGTTTGCGAGAGACCCAGTACTTC
-	TRBJ2-3	few	TRBV5-1	CASSYIPQWAGRGDTQYF	TGCGCCAGCAGCTACATTCCGCAATGGGCGGGGCGAGGAGATACGCAGTATTTT
-	TRBJ1-2	-	TRBV7-2	CASSFPRQAYGYTF	TGTGCCAGCAGCTTCCCTCGACAGGCCTATGGCTACACCTTC
-	TRBJ2-5	few	TRBV20-1	CSAREAGRGWVTQYF	TGCAGTGCTAGAGAGGCAGGGCGAGGATGGGTGACCCAGTACTTC
-	TRBJ1-6	-	TRBV11-1	CASSQRGNSPLHF	TGTGCCAGCAGCCAGAGGGGGAATTCACCCCTCCACTTT
-	TRBJ2-3	many	TRBV5-1	CASSSAMGRVADTQYF	TGCGCCAGCAGCTCGGCTATGGGCCGGGTCGCAGATACGCAGTATTTT
-	TRBJ1-1	many	TRBV6-5	CASSYARFGRNTEAFF	TGTGCCAGCAGTTACGCTCGGTTCGGCCGGAACACTGAAGCTTTCTTT
-	TRBJ2-5	many	TRBV6-5	CASRGSHQETQYF	TGTGCCAGCAGGGGGTCCCACCAAGAGACCCAGTACTTC